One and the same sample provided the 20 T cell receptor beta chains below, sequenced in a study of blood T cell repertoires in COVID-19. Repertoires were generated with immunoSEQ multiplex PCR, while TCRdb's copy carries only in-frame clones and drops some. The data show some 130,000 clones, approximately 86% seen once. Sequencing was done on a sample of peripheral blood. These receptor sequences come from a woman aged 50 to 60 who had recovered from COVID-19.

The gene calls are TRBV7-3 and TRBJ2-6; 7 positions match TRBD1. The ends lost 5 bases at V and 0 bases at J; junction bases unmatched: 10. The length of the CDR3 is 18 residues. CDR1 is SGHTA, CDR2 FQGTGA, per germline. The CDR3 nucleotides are TGTGCCAGCAGCCTCGCGCGCAGGACAGGCTCTGGGGCCAACGTCCTGACTTTC. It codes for CASSLARRTGSGANVLTF.

DNA for the CDR3: TGTGCCAGCACATACCACCCGGGATTCGCGGGAGGGGCGGAGACCCAGTACTTC. Translation: CASTYHPGFAGGAETQYF. The rearrangement uses TRBV28 and TRBJ2-5, with 9 bases identical to TRBD2. CDR1 and CDR2 from the germline V gene are MDHEN and SYDVKM. The V segment lost 7 bases and the J segment 5 bases; nucleotides outside the gene matches: 20. The CDR3 is 18 residues long.

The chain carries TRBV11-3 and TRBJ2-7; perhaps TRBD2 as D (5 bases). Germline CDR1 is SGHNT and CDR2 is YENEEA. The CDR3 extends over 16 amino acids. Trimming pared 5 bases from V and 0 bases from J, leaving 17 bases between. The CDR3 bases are TGTGCCAGCAGCCCTAGTGGACTCTTGAGCTCCTACGAGCAGTACTTC. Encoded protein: CASSPSGLLSSYEQYF.

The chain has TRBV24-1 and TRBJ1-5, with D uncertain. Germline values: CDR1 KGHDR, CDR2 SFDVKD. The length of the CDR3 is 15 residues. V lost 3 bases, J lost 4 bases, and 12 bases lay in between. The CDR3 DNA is TGTGCCACCAGTGATAACAGAAAAGCAAATCAGCCCCAGCATTTT. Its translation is CATSDNRKANQPQHF.

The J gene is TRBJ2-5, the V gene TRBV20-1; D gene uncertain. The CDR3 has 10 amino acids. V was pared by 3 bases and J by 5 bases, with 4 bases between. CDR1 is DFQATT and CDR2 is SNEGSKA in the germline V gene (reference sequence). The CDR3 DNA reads TGCAGTGCTAGGAGCGAGACCCAGTACTTC. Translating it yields CSARSETQYF.

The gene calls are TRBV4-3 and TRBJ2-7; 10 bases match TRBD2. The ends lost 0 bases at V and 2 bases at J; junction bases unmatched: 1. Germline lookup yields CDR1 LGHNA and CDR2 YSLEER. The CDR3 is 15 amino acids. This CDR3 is CASSQDTSGTYEQYF. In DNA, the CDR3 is TGCGCCAGCAGCCAAGATACTAGCGGGACCTACGAGCAGTACTTC.

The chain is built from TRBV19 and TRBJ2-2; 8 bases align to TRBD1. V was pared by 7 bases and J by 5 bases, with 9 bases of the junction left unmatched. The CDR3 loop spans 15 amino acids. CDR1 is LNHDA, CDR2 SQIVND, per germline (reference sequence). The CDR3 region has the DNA TGTGCCAGTACAGGGGGCAGGATGAGGACCGGGGAGCTGTTTTTT. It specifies CASTGGRMRTGELFF.

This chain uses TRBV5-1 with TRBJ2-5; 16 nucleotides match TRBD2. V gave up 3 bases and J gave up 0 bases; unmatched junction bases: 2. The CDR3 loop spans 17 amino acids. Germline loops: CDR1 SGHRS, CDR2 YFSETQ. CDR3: CASSSGLAGGNQETQYF. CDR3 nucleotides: TGCGCCAGCAGCTCGGGACTAGCGGGGGGGAACCAAGAGACCCAGTACTTC.

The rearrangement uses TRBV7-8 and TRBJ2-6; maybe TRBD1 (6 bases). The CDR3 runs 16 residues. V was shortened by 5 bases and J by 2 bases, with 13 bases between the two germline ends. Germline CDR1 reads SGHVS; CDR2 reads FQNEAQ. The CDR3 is CASSPRGQTGANVLTF. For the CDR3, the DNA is TGTGCCAGCAGCCCGAGAGGACAGACTGGGGCCAACGTCCTGACTTTC. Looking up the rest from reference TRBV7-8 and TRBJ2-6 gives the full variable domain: GAGVSQSPRYKVAKRGQDVALRCDPISGHVSLFWYQQALGQGPEFLTYFQNEAQLDKSGLPSDRFFAERPEGSVSTLKIQRTQQEDSAVYLCASSPRGQTGANVLTFGAGSRLTVL.

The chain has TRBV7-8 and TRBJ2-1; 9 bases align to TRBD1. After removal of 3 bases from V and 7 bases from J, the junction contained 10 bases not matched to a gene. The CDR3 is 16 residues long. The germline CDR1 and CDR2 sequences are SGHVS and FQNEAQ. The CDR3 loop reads CASSLPSGTGINEQFF. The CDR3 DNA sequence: TGTGCCAGCAGCTTGCCCTCAGGGACAGGGATTAATGAGCAGTTCTTC.

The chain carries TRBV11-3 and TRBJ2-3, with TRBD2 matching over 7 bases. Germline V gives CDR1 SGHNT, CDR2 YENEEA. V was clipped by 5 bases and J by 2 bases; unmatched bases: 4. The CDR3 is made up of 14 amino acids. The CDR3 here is CASSPSGDTDTQYF. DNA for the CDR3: TGTGCCAGCAGCCCGAGCGGGGACACAGATACGCAGTATTTT.

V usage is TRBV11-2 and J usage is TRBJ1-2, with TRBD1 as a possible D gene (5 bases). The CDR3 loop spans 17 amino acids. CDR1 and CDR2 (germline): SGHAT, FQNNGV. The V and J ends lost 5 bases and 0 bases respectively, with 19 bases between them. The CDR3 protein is CASSHTGRSLANYGYTF. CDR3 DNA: TGTGCCAGCAGCCACACAGGACGAAGTCTAGCTAACTATGGCTACACCTTC.

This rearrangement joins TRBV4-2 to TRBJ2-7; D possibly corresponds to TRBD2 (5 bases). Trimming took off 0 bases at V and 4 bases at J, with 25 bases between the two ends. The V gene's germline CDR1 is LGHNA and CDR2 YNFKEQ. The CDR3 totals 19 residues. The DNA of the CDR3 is TGTGCCAGCAGCCAAGAAGGTTGGGTTCCGAGCGGCCCTCGGTACGAGCAGTACTTC. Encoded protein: CASSQEGWVPSGPRYEQYF.

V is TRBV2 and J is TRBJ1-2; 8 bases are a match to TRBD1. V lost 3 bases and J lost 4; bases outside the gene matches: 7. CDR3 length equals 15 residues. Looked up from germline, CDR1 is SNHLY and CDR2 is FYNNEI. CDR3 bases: TGTGCCAGCAGTGATGAAGCAGGGGGCATCTATGGCTACACCTTC. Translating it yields CASSDEAGGIYGYTF.

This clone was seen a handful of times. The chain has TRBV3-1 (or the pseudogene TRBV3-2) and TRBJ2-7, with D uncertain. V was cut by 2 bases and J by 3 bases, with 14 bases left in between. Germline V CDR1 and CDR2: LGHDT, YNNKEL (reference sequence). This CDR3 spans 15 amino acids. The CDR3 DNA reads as TGTGCCAGCAGCCAATATGGGTCGGGTTTCTACGAGCAGTACTTC. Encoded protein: CASSQYGSGFYEQYF.

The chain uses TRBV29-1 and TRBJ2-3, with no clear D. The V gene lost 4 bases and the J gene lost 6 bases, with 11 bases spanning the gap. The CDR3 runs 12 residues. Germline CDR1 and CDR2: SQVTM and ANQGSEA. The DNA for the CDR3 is TGCAGCGTTGCGTATGGAGCTGATACGCAGTATTTT. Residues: CSVAYGADTQYF.

CDR3 nucleotide sequence: TGCGCCAGCAGCTCAACAGTGGTCTATGGCTACACCTTC. Protein: CASSSTVVYGYTF. The chain couples TRBV5-1 to TRBJ1-2; D is ambiguous. Germline loops: CDR1 SGHRS, CDR2 YFSETQ. The CDR3 has 13 amino acids. V lost 3 bases to trimming and J lost 4 bases, with 10 bases between them.

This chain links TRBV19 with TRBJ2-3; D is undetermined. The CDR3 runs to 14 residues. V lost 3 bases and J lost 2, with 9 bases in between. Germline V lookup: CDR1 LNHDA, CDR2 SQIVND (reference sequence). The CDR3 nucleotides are TGTGCCAGTAGTATTCGGCAGGCCACAGATACGCAGTATTTT. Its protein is CASSIRQATDTQYF.

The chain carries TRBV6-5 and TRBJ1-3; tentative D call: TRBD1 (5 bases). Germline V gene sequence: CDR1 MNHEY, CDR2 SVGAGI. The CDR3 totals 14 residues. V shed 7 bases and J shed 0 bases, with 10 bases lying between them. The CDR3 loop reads CASTEGHSGNTIYF. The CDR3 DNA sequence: TGTGCCAGCACCGAAGGACACTCTGGAAACACCATATATTTT.

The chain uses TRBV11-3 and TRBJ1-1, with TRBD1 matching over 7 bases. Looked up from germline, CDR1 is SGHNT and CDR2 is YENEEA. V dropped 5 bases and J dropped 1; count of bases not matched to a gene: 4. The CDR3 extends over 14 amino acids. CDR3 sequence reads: CASSQGQSNTEAFF. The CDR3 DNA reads TGTGCCAGCAGCCAGGGACAGTCGAACACTGAAGCTTTCTTT. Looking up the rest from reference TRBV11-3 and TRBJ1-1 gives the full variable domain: EAGVVQSPRYKIIEKKQPVAFWCNPISGHNTLYWYLQNLGQGPELLIRYENEEAVDDSQLPKDRFSAERLKGVDSTLKIQPAELGDSAVYLCASSQGQSNTEAFFGQGTRLTVV.